This TCR beta chain is from a study of technical replicates of blood from several donors. This table comes from immunoSEQ multiplex PCR, and its TCRdb copy is limited to in-frame clones, with some not included. The sample carries about 79,000 clones, under 95% recorded once. Germline loops: CDR1 SQVTM, CDR2 ANQGSEA. Trimming shortened V by 2 bases and J by 6 bases, and 10 bases separated the two germline ends. The CDR3 extends over 13 amino acids. The J gene is TRBJ2-2, the V gene TRBV29-1; D might be TRBD2 (6 bases). The specimen was T cells isolated from PBMCs. The source is a human donor in good health. The chain's CDR3 is CSVERGWAGELFF. Written as DNA, the CDR3 is TGCAGCGTTGAACGGGGGTGGGCCGGGGAGCTGTTTTTT.